The 26 T cell receptor beta chains listed next were all sequenced from one sample in a study of response to subunit inactivated influenza vaccine. MiXCR was run by TCRdb on the RT-PCR reads, yielding one entry per CDR3 protein. The sample includes 650,000 to 800,000 distinct CDR3 sequences, about 18% of them seen just once. The sample in question was PBMCs from blood, obtained about 5 days after vaccination. The receptor source for this set is a man between 50 and 59 years old who received an inactivated influenza vaccine.

This clonotype was picked up a small number of times. This chain connects TRBV28 to TRBJ2-5, with a tentative D call TRBD1 (6 bases). The CDR3 runs to 15 residues. The V gene lost 6 bases and the J gene lost 3 bases, with 17 bases spanning the gap. Germline CDR1 and CDR2: MDHEN and SYDVKM. CDR3 amino acids: CASSLPTGIKETQYF. The CDR3 coding sequence is TGTGCCAGCAGCCTACCCACAGGGATAAAAGAGACCCAGTACTTC.

This clonotype has only a few counts. This sequence joins TRBV29-1 and TRBJ2-3; D not resolved. Deletions cut 7 bases from V and 6 bases from J, with 11 bases between. Germline V CDR1 and CDR2: SQVTM, ANQGSEA. This CDR3 region has 11 residues. CDR3: CSDRSWDTQYF. The CDR3 coding sequence is TGCAGCGACCGCAGCTGGGATACGCAGTATTTT.

Ten or more counts support this clonotype. V usage is TRBV10-2 and J usage is TRBJ2-7; 10 nucleotides match TRBD1. This CDR3 comprises 14 residues. V lost 4 bases, J lost 3 bases, and 3 bases stayed unmatched. Per germline, CDR1 WSHSY and CDR2 SAAADI. The CDR3 region is CASSAGTGVYEQYF. In nucleotides, the CDR3 is TGCGCCAGCAGTGCCGGGACAGGGGTCTACGAGCAGTACTTC.

This clonotype has ten or more counts. The chain carries TRBV20-1 and TRBJ2-3; D might be TRBD2 (5 bases). Germline CDR1 DFQATT, CDR2 SNEGSKA (reference sequence). This CDR3 has 13 amino acids. The V end lost 8 bases, the J end lost 0 bases, and 12 bases lay between the germline ends. CDR3 residues: CSTLGESTDTQYF. CDR3 DNA sequence: TGCAGTACTCTCGGGGAGAGCACAGATACGCAGTATTTT.

The V gene is TRBV6-2 or TRBV6-3, the J gene TRBJ2-1; TRBD2 aligns across 13 bases. CDR1 and CDR2 (germline): MNHEY, SVGEGT. This CDR3 region has 15 residues. Germline trimming cut 6 bases from V and 9 bases from J; bases unmatched to any gene: 8. The CDR3 region has the DNA TGTGCCAGCAGCCTAGGACTAGCGGGAGCGGCTGAGCAGTTCTTC. Its translation is CASSLGLAGAAEQFF.

This clonotype occurred a few times. V usage is TRBV3-1 and J usage is TRBJ2-1; no clear D. Trimming shortened V by 2 bases and J by 6 bases, and 5 bases separated the two germline ends. The germline CDR1 and CDR2 sequences are LGHDT and YNNKEL (reference sequence). CDR3 size: 12 residues. The CDR3 region is CASSQQFNEQFF. In DNA form, the CDR3 reads TGTGCCAGCAGCCAACAGTTCAATGAGCAGTTCTTC.

The rearrangement links TRBV6-2 or TRBV6-3 to TRBJ2-3, with 14 bases matching TRBD2. CDR1 and CDR2 (germline): MNHEY, SVGEGT. Germline trimming cut 2 bases from V and 4 bases from J; bases unmatched to any gene: 5. The CDR3 runs 17 residues. For the CDR3, the DNA is TGTGCCAGCAGTTACCAGGCGGGACTAGCGGGAGCAGATACGCAGTATTTT. Protein: CASSYQAGLAGADTQYF.

The chain has TRBV7-6 and TRBJ2-3, with TRBD1 matching over 7 bases. Germline CDR1 reads SGHVS; CDR2 reads FNYEAQ. V lost 1 base and J lost 0; bases outside the gene matches: 7. The CDR3 is made up of 17 amino acids. CDR3 sequence (DNA): TGTGCCAGCAGCTTAGATTCCGGGACAGCTAGCACAGATACGCAGTATTTT. Translated: CASSLDSGTASTDTQYF.

The chain combines TRBV10-3 with TRBJ1-1; a weak D match, TRBD1 (6 bases). Between the trimmed V and J ends, which lost 9 bases and 1 base, there was a span of 15 bases. Germline V gene lookup returns CDR1 ENHRY and CDR2 SYGVKD. This CDR3 spans 14 amino acids. The CDR3 coding sequence is TGTGCCATTCTATCGGGACAACAGAACACTGAAGCTTTCTTT. This codes for CAILSGQQNTEAFF.

The V call is TRBV5-5, the J call TRBJ2-3; the D gene could be TRBD1 or TRBD2 (5 bases each). V shed 2 bases and J shed 1 base, with 11 bases lying between them. The CDR3 length is 15 residues. Germline loops: CDR1 SGHKS, CDR2 YYEKEE (reference sequence). The CDR3 bases are TGTGCCAGCAGCTTTTGGGACGGGCGCACAGATACGCAGTATTTT. Encoded protein: CASSFWDGRTDTQYF.

The chain uses TRBV6-1 and TRBJ1-6; D gene unclear. Germline loops: CDR1 MNHNS, CDR2 SASEGT. The CDR3 has 15 residues. Between the trimmed V and J ends, which lost 4 bases and 6 bases, there was a span of 13 bases. This chain's CDR3 is CASSVIVVGNSPLHF. CDR3 nucleotides: TGTGCCAGCAGTGTCATAGTGGTTGGTAATTCACCCCTCCACTTT.

This clonotype was seen many times. V and J are TRBV29-1 and TRBJ2-3, with 7 bases lining up with TRBD2. This CDR3 is 15 amino acids long. V trimming: 8 bases; J trimming: 6 bases; junction bases outside the gene matches: 17. Germline CDR1 and CDR2: SQVTM and ANQGSEA. CDR3 in amino acids: CSSTGTTDPGDTQYF. For the CDR3, the DNA is TGCAGCAGTACCGGGACTACCGACCCCGGGGATACGCAGTATTTT.

This chain connects TRBV6-1 to TRBJ2-7, with D hard to call. Trimming pared 1 base from V and 7 bases from J, leaving 20 bases between. This CDR3 is built from 16 residues. Germline V gene lookup returns CDR1 MNHNS and CDR2 SASEGT. For the CDR3, the DNA is TGTGCCAGCAGTGAAGTGGCGGCGATCGGGTGGTTGGAGCAGTACTTC. The encoded protein is CASSEVAAIGWLEQYF.

The chain is built from TRBV7-8 and TRBJ2-7; TRBD2 matches at 9 bases. This CDR3 region has 16 residues. Germline values: CDR1 SGHVS, CDR2 FQNEAQ. The junction had 7 bases not matched to a gene; V was cut back by 4 bases and J by 0 bases. The CDR3 is CASSWPGSGSSYEQYF. CDR3 nucleotide sequence: TGTGCCAGCAGCTGGCCGGGTAGCGGGAGCTCCTACGAGCAGTACTTC.

The chain recombines TRBV6-2 or TRBV6-3 with TRBJ2-1; 8 bases line up with TRBD1. V dropped 6 bases and J dropped 3; count of bases not matched to a gene: 16. The CDR3 runs to 18 residues. Germline values: CDR1 MNHEY, CDR2 SVGEGT. The CDR3 loop is CASSSPLGQGAFYNEQFF. The CDR3 nucleotides read TGTGCCAGCAGCTCCCCTCTCGGGCAGGGGGCTTTCTACAATGAGCAGTTCTTC.

V gene TRBV7-6 combines with J gene TRBJ2-7; a possible D gene is TRBD2 (6 bases). Per the germline V gene, CDR1 is SGHVS and CDR2 is FNYEAQ. V lost 4 bases and J lost 2, with 12 bases in between. CDR3 length equals 14 residues. CDR3 nucleotide sequence: TGTGCCAGCAGCTCGACGGGACTTACCTACGAGCAGTACTTC. Its protein is CASSSTGLTYEQYF.

This clonotype was observed many times. The chain combines TRBV20-1 with TRBJ2-1; tentatively, D is TRBD1 or TRBD2 (5 bases each). CDR1 and CDR2 from the germline V gene are DFQATT and SNEGSKA (reference sequence). Between the trimmed V and J ends, which lost 6 bases and 2 bases, there was a span of 14 bases. This CDR3 is 14 amino acids long. The CDR3 nucleotides read TGCAGTGCCAGATCCGGGACCACCTACAATGAGCAGTTCTTC. Its translation is CSARSGTTYNEQFF.

The V gene is TRBV4-1, the J gene TRBJ1-2; possible D gene TRBD1, 6 bases. V lost 0 bases and J lost 5, with 10 bases in between. CDR1 is MGHRA and CDR2 is YSYEKL in the germline V gene. The CDR3 spans 14 residues. CDR3 nucleotides: TGCGCCAGCAGCCAAGATCAACAGGGTTATGGCTACACCTTC. Protein product: CASSQDQQGYGYTF.

This clonotype was detected only a few times. This sequence joins TRBV7-9 and TRBJ1-3; D gene unclear. Trimming removed 7 bases from V and 0 bases from J, with 7 bases in between. The CDR3 length is 13 residues. In germline, CDR1 is SEHNR, CDR2 FQNEAQ (reference sequence). CDR3 protein: CASTLSSGNTIYF. Written as DNA, the CDR3 is TGTGCCAGCACCCTGAGCTCTGGAAACACCATATATTTT. Combining the CDR3 with reference TRBV7-9 and TRBJ1-3 gives the whole variable domain DTGVSQNPRHKITKRGQNVTFRCDPISEHNRLYWYRQTLGQGPEFLTYFQNEAQLEKSRLLSDRFSAERPKGSFSTLEIQRTEQGDSAMYLCASTLSSGNTIYFGEGSWLTVV.

The chain couples TRBV24-1 to TRBJ2-7, with 8 nucleotides matching TRBD1. Per germline, CDR1 KGHDR and CDR2 SFDVKD. The CDR3 loop spans 13 amino acids. Trimming removed 6 bases from V and 3 bases from J; junction bases left unmatched: 3. CDR3 nucleotides: TGTGCCACCAGTACCGACAGGGGCTACGAGCAGTACTTC. Translated, it gives CATSTDRGYEQYF.

Here the CDR3 DNA reads TGCGCCAGCAGCCAAGGGTCAGCCTATGGCTACACCTTC. Amino acid sequence: CASSQGSAYGYTF. This chain uses TRBV4-1 with TRBJ1-2; D uncertain. Per the germline V gene, CDR1 is MGHRA and CDR2 is YSYEKL. CDR3 length equals 13 residues. Trimming left V 1 base short and J 4 bases short, with 7 bases between.

This clonotype was seen more than once but under ten times. This rearrangement joins TRBV4-3 to TRBJ2-1; 8 nucleotides align to TRBD2. The CDR3 totals 16 residues. V trimming: 1 base; J trimming: 5 bases; junction bases outside the gene matches: 7. Germline CDR1 is LGHNA and CDR2 is YSLEER. The CDR3 DNA sequence: TGCGCCAGCAGCCAAGCAGGCGGGGGGTTCAACAATGAGCAGTTCTTC. Its translation: CASSQAGGGFNNEQFF.

In its sample, this clonotype was seen a few times. The CDR3 loop reads CASRTFIDYEQYF. The CDR3 DNA reads TGTGCCAGCAGAACCTTTATTGACTACGAGCAGTACTTC. The gene calls are TRBV6-2 or TRBV6-3 and TRBJ2-7; D is unresolved. V lost 6 bases and J 3 bases, leaving 12 bases between the germline ends. This CDR3 region has 13 residues. Germline CDR1 reads MNHEY; CDR2 reads SVGEGT.

V gene TRBV5-1 combines with J gene TRBJ2-2; unclear D gene. CDR1 is SGHRS and CDR2 is YFSETQ in the germline V gene. V was trimmed by 5 bases and J by 5 bases, leaving 13 bases between them. The CDR3 sequence is 14 residues long. The CDR3: CASSYSLGTGELFF. CDR3 sequence (DNA): TGCGCCAGCAGTTACTCCCTTGGGACCGGGGAGCTGTTTTTT.

This clonotype was recorded a few times. The chain joins TRBV5-1 to TRBJ2-1; a possible D gene is TRBD2 (6 bases). There are 15 residues in the CDR3. V lost 2 bases and J 3 bases, leaving 12 bases between the germline ends. From germline, CDR1 is SGHRS and CDR2 YFSETQ. CDR3 DNA sequence: TGCGCCAGCAGCTTCGCGGGAAGGGACTACAATGAGCAGTTCTTC. It yields the protein CASSFAGRDYNEQFF.

This clonotype was counted a few times. The chain couples TRBV12-3 or TRBV12-4 to TRBJ1-1; maybe TRBD1 (5 bases). This CDR3 has 15 residues. Trimming pared 5 bases from V and 4 bases from J, leaving 17 bases between. This chain's CDR3 is CASSGARGGSTEAFF. The CDR3 DNA reads TGTGCCAGCAGTGGCGCCCGGGGGGGGAGCACTGAAGCTTTCTTT.